The 23 T cell receptor beta chains below were found in one sample sequenced in a study of cytomegalovirus exposure and HLA in healthy donors. The PCR was carried out with 60 Vbeta primers and 13 Jbeta primers. The assay was immunoSEQ multiplex PCR, and TCRdb's table has in-frame clones only and misses some. The sample contains about 190,000 clones, 85% to 90% of which appear only once. The sample comprised PBMCs. The receptor set was obtained from a young woman in good health and CMV-seronegative.

This clone was observed a few times. The rearrangement uses TRBV7-2 and TRBJ1-2; 8 nucleotides match TRBD1. CDR3 length: 18 amino acids. CDR1 is SGHTA and CDR2 is FQGNSA in the germline V gene. J lost 3 bases, V lost 3 bases, and 15 bases had no gene match. In DNA form, the CDR3 reads TGTGCCAGCAGCTTCTTCTCACGACAGGGGAAAAACCACTATGGCTACACCTTC. Amino acid sequence: CASSFFSRQGKNHYGYTF.

This chain joins TRBV28 and TRBJ2-7; 8 nucleotides agree with TRBD1. The CDR3 runs to 17 residues. With 3 bases clipped from V and 2 bases from J, the junction kept 12 bases outside the gene matches. Germline-derived CDR1 and CDR2 are MDHEN and SYDVKM. The CDR3 sequence: CASSLNRGAGGTYEQYF. CDR3 sequence (DNA): TGTGCCAGCAGTTTGAATAGGGGGGCAGGGGGCACCTACGAGCAGTACTTC.

Concerning this clone itself: A read error may produce the germline difference seen at one junction end. The genes are TRBV7-9 and TRBJ2-2, with no clear D. Germline V gene data show CDR1 as SEHNR and CDR2 as FQNEAQ (reference sequence). This CDR3 spans 11 amino acids. The CDR3 DNA reads TGTTCCAGCACCCCTCTTGGGGAGCTGTTTTTT. The encoded protein is CSSTPLGELFF.

The rearrangement joins TRBV21-1 to TRBJ2-4; TRBD1 was called by the table and not checked on the DNA. TRBV21-1 is given as a pseudogene. The CDR3 is 15 residues long. In DNA, the CDR3 is TGTGCCAGCAGCAAACGAGGCAGGGGTGGAAACATTCAGTACTTC. It codes for CASSKRGRGGNIQYF.

The chain employs TRBV5-1 and TRBJ1-1; D not resolved. Trimming removed 4 bases from V and 4 bases from J, with 11 bases in between. The CDR3 has 13 residues. Germline V gene sequence: CDR1 SGHRS, CDR2 YFSETQ. The CDR3 sequence: CASSHEPVTEAFF. The CDR3 nucleotides are TGCGCCAGCAGCCATGAGCCGGTCACTGAAGCTTTCTTT.

In DNA, the CDR3 is TGTGCCAGCAGTTACTCGGCAGGGGCAGCCTACGAGCAGTACTTC. This encodes CASSYSAGAAYEQYF. This chain connects TRBV6-5 to TRBJ2-5, with D possibly matching TRBD1 (6 bases). Near its end, the DNA agrees better with TRBJ2-7, so the J call may be wrong. The CDR3 is 15 residues long. Germline V lookup: CDR1 MNHEY, CDR2 SVGAGI.

The V and J genes are TRBV6-5 and TRBJ1-2, with D maybe TRBD1 (6 bases). The CDR3 covers 14 residues. The germline V gene encodes CDR1 MNHEY and CDR2 SVGAGI. V gave up 5 bases and J gave up 4 bases, with 14 bases separating them. As DNA, the CDR3 is TGTGCCAGCAGTATCTCTGGGGGCAGCTATGGCTACACCTTC. Translating gives CASSISGGSYGYTF.

This rearrangement joins TRBV11-3 to TRBJ1-1; 7 positions agree with TRBD1. This CDR3 spans 14 amino acids. CDR1 is SGHNT, CDR2 YENEEA, per germline. V was clipped by 4 bases and J by 1 base; unmatched bases: 3. This CDR3 is CASSSGTANTEAFF. CDR3 DNA: TGTGCCAGCAGCTCCGGGACAGCGAACACTGAAGCTTTCTTT.

J is TRBJ2-1 and V is TRBV30, with D possibly being TRBD1 (5 bases). Germline loops: CDR1 GTSNPN, CDR2 SVGIG (reference sequence). CDR3 length: 14 amino acids. V was cut by 0 bases and J by 3 bases, with 9 bases left in between. CDR3 in DNA: TGTGCCTGGAGTGTAAGGGGTCTCTACAATGAGCAGTTCTTC. It encodes CAWSVRGLYNEQFF.

The chain carries TRBV7-8 and TRBJ2-1, with 10 bases that match TRBD1. With V trimmed by 1 base and J by 4 bases, 7 bases remained unmatched. Looked up from germline, CDR1 is SGHVS and CDR2 is FQNEAQ. This CDR3 region has 17 residues. The DNA for the CDR3 is TGTGCCAGCAGCTTAGGGGTTCGGGGACAGGGGTACAATGAGCAGTTCTTC. It encodes CASSLGVRGQGYNEQFF.

This chain links TRBV2 with TRBJ1-2; the match to TRBD1 covers 7 bases. Germline trimming cut 5 bases from V and 1 base from J; bases unmatched to any gene: 7. Germline assignment: CDR1 SNHLY and CDR2 FYNNEI. The length of the CDR3 is 15 residues. CDR3 sequence reads: CASSLEQGSNYGYTF. In DNA, the CDR3 is TGTGCCAGCAGTCTCGAACAGGGGAGTAACTATGGCTACACCTTC.

The rearrangement uses TRBV28 and TRBJ1-2; perhaps TRBD1 as D (5 bases). The CDR3 consists of 13 residues. Germline V lookup: CDR1 MDHEN, CDR2 SYDVKM. V shed 10 bases and J shed 2 bases, with 14 bases lying between them. The CDR3 nucleotides are TGTGCCATCGAGGACAAGTGGAACTATGGCTACACCTTC. This translates into CAIEDKWNYGYTF.

A few counts support this clone. The chain uses TRBV6-5 and TRBJ2-1; TRBD2 aligns across 8 bases. Germline assignment: CDR1 MNHEY and CDR2 SVGAGI. Losses at the gene ends were 7 bases for V and 10 bases for J; bases not matched to a gene: 9. The CDR3 loop spans 13 amino acids. For the CDR3, the DNA is TGTGCCAGCACAAAGAGCGGGAGTGGGGAGCAGTTCTTC. Its translation is CASTKSGSGEQFF.

The J gene is TRBJ2-7, the V gene TRBV19; 10 bases match TRBD1. This CDR3 region has 15 residues. After removal of 4 bases from V and 4 bases from J, the junction contained 7 bases not matched to a gene. Germline lookup yields CDR1 LNHDA and CDR2 SQIVND (reference sequence). CDR3 bases: TGTGCCAGTAGTACCACCGGGACAGGGGTATACGAGCAGTACTTC. It translates to CASSTTGTGVYEQYF.

The CDR3 sequence: CASSRGGYTEAFF. The CDR3 DNA sequence: TGTGCCAGCAGTCGAGGGGGCTACACTGAAGCTTTCTTT. This chain links TRBV25-1 with TRBJ1-1; TRBD1 aligns across 7 bases. The CDR3 is 13 residues long. Germline-derived CDR1 and CDR2 are MGHDK and SYGVNS. With V trimmed by 5 bases and J by 3 bases, 3 bases remained unmatched.

The chain is built from TRBV7-9 and TRBJ1-1; D call uncertain. There are 15 residues in the CDR3. V gave up 4 bases and J gave up 4 bases, with 16 bases separating them. Germline CDR1 and CDR2: SEHNR and FQNEAQ (reference sequence). The CDR3 loop is CASSSPEWLGTEAFF. The CDR3 nucleotides are TGTGCCAGCAGCTCCCCGGAATGGCTAGGCACTGAAGCTTTCTTT.

This chain connects TRBV28 to TRBJ2-7; possibly TRBD1 for D (6 bases). Trimming took off 6 bases at V and 2 bases at J, with 14 bases between the two ends. Looked up from germline, CDR1 is MDHEN and CDR2 is SYDVKM. The CDR3 is 14 amino acids. The DNA of the CDR3 is TGTGCCAGCAGCCAGAGGGGGAAACCCTACGAGCAGTACTTC. It codes for CASSQRGKPYEQYF. Supplemented by reference TRBV28 and TRBJ2-7, the full variable domain reads DVKVTQSSRYLVKRTGEKVFLECVQDMDHENMFWYRQDPGLGLRLIYFSYDVKMKEKGDIPEGYSVSREKKERFSLILESASTNQTSMYLCASSQRGKPYEQYFGPGTRLTVT.

The chain carries TRBV6-5 and TRBJ1-1; the match to TRBD1 covers 7 bases. This CDR3 is built from 13 residues. Germline assignment: CDR1 MNHEY and CDR2 SVGAGI. The V gene end was trimmed by 6 bases and the J gene end by 8 bases; junction bases not matched to a gene: 9. CDR3 in DNA: TGTGCCAGCAGCAGCCTGGGACAGTGCGAAGCTTTCTTT. Its protein product is CASSSLGQCEAFF.

The chain joins TRBV9 to TRBJ2-5, with TRBD1 matching over 10 bases. Germline V gene sequence: CDR1 SGDLS, CDR2 YYNGEE. The trim removed 4 bases at V and 5 bases at J, leaving 5 bases unmatched. This CDR3 is built from 14 residues. The CDR3: CASSPTGGWETQYF. In DNA form, the CDR3 reads TGTGCCAGCAGCCCGACAGGGGGCTGGGAGACCCAGTACTTC. Together with reference TRBV9 and TRBJ2-5, the CDR3 gives the full variable domain: DSGVTQTPKHLITATGQRVTLRCSPRSGDLSVYWYQQSLDQGLQFLIQYYNGEERAKGNILERFSAQQFPDLHSELNLSSLELGDSALYFCASSPTGGWETQYFGPGTRLLVL.

This sequence joins TRBV4-3 and TRBJ2-2; D possibly corresponds to TRBD2 (5 bases). The V end was cut by 0 bases, the J end by 6 bases, with 14 bases between. Germline CDR1 LGHNA, CDR2 YSLEER. The CDR3 loop spans 16 amino acids. Here the CDR3 DNA reads TGCGCCAGCAGCCAAGATAAGCGGACGGCCTCCGGGGAGCTGTTTTTT. The encoded protein is CASSQDKRTASGELFF.

In the case of this clone: An end of the junction does not agree with germline; a read error may underlie this. The chain is built from TRBV7-9 and TRBJ2-7; D uncertain. Germline V gives CDR1 SEHNR, CDR2 FQNEAQ (reference sequence). The CDR3 totals 12 residues. CDR3 sequence reads: CSSSPLSYEQYF. In DNA form, the CDR3 reads TGTTCCAGCAGCCCTCTCTCCTACGAGCAGTACTTC.

The chain uses TRBV7-2 and TRBJ2-3, with 9 bases matching TRBD2. With V trimmed by 4 bases and J by 3 bases, 5 bases remained unmatched. This CDR3 is 15 amino acids long. The germline gives CDR1 SGHTA, CDR2 FQGNSA. The CDR3 sequence is CASSWSGGRTDTQYF. The DNA for the CDR3 is TGTGCCAGCAGCTGGAGCGGGGGGCGAACAGATACGCAGTATTTT. The full variable domain, in which reference TRBV7-2 and TRBJ2-3 provide the parts outside the CDR3, is GAGVSQSPSNKVTEKGKDVELRCDPISGHTALYWYRQSLGQGLEFLIYFQGNSAPDKSGLPSDRFSAERTGGSVSTLTIQRTQQEDSAVYLCASSWSGGRTDTQYFGPGTRLTVL.

This clone was detected only once. The junction shows a germline mismatch at one end, possibly a read error. The chain uses TRBV4-1 and TRBJ2-2; 7 nucleotides agree with TRBD1. The CDR3 sequence is 16 residues long. Germline assignment: CDR1 MGHRA and CDR2 YSYEKL. The CDR3 DNA sequence: TGCGCCAGCAGCCTACAGGGAAGGGGGCCCCCCGGGGAGCTGTCTTTT. Translating it yields CASSLQGRGPPGELSF.